Following are 20 T cell receptor beta chains from one sample sequenced in a study of T cells in Graves' hyperthyroidism and ophthalmopathy. Authors of the study amplified TCR beta CDR3 regions from RNA transcripts. HTBI primers were used for first-round RT-PCR of the TCR CDR3. TCRdb itself ran the multiplex PCR reads through MiXCR, one entry per CDR3 protein. The sample records about 260,000 distinct CDR3 sequences, approximately 21% being singletons. The specimen was blood. The receptors originated from a man under 40 with Graves' ophthalmopathy.

The table lists this clonotype with a few counts. The chain combines TRBV6-1 with TRBJ1-1; a weak D match, TRBD1 (5 bases). CDR1 and CDR2 (germline): MNHNS, SASEGT. The germline V and J ends were trimmed by 8 bases and 2 bases, with 12 bases remaining between them. The CDR3 covers 13 residues. CDR3 sequence: CASAGFGNTEAFF. The CDR3 region has the DNA TGTGCCAGCGCAGGGTTTGGAAACACTGAAGCTTTCTTT.

The gene calls are TRBV28 and TRBJ1-2, with a possible D match to TRBD1 (5 bases). V shed 10 bases and J shed 5 bases, with 8 bases lying between them. Germline CDR1 is MDHEN and CDR2 is SYDVKM. The CDR3 extends over 10 amino acids. CDR3 loop: CANTGYGYTF. The DNA for the CDR3 is TGTGCCAACACAGGTTATGGCTACACCTTC.

In this sample, this clonotype turned up a few times. One end of the junction fails to match germline, which may point to a read error. The rearrangement links TRBV2 to TRBJ1-4; possibly TRBD1 for D (5 bases). The CDR3 consists of 14 residues. Germline loops: CDR1 SNHLY, CDR2 FYNNEI. The CDR3 nucleotides read TGTGCCAGCAGCTACACCGACAGTAATGAAAGACTGTTTTTT. The encoded protein is CASSYTDSNERLFF.

This clonotype was picked up many times. The chain couples TRBV6-2 or TRBV6-3 to TRBJ2-7, with D uncertain. Germline V lookup: CDR1 MNHEY, CDR2 SVGEGT. The V and J ends lost 4 bases and 3 bases respectively, with 16 bases between them. There are 15 residues in the CDR3. CDR3 protein: CASSLYPTGVYEQYF. CDR3 coding DNA: TGTGCCAGCAGTTTGTACCCTACTGGGGTCTACGAGCAGTACTTC.

This chain joins TRBV5-6 and TRBJ2-2; 11 positions match TRBD2. The CDR3 is made up of 18 amino acids. Germline assignment: CDR1 SGHDT and CDR2 YYEEEE. V shed 1 base, J shed 7 bases, and the junction held 12 bases outside the gene matches. CDR3 DNA: TGTGCCAGCAGCTTGATAGCGGGAGGGCCTGAAGGTTTCGGGGAGCTGTTTTTT. Translation: CASSLIAGGPEGFGELFF.

This clonotype was found many times. The rearrangement links TRBV6-2 or TRBV6-3 to TRBJ2-7; D remains unclear. The germline V gene encodes CDR1 MNHEY and CDR2 SVGEGT. The V end was cut by 5 bases, the J end by 0 bases, with 14 bases between. This CDR3 has 15 amino acids. The CDR3 coding sequence is TGTGCCAGCAGTGGGGTAGCACGCCGCTCCTACGAGCAGTACTTC. This codes for CASSGVARRSYEQYF.

The table lists this clonotype with a few counts. This chain links TRBV4-1 with TRBJ2-7; TRBD2 matches 13 bases. V was clipped by 1 base and J by 5 bases; unmatched bases: 8. Per germline, CDR1 MGHRA and CDR2 YSYEKL. The CDR3 extends over 17 amino acids. Here the CDR3 reads CASSQARLAGGSNEQYF. For the CDR3, the DNA is TGCGCCAGCAGCCAAGCGCGACTAGCGGGAGGCTCTAACGAGCAGTACTTC.

This clonotype was seen a handful of times. CDR3 sequence (DNA): TGCAGTGCTAGCCAGAATGAGCAGTTCTTC. Amino acids: CSASQNEQFF. The V call is TRBV20-1, the J call TRBJ2-1; D is ambiguous. The CDR3 runs to 10 residues. Per the germline V gene, CDR1 is DFQATT and CDR2 is SNEGSKA (reference sequence). V dropped 3 bases and J dropped 7 bases, with 4 bases sitting between them.

The chain links TRBV3-1 to TRBJ2-4; the match to TRBD2 covers 11 bases. The CDR3 is made up of 17 amino acids. Trimming removed 1 base from V and 3 bases from J; junction bases left unmatched: 5. Germline loops: CDR1 LGHDT, CDR2 YNNKEL (reference sequence). The DNA of the CDR3 is TGTGCCAGCAGCCAAGCGACTAGCGGGATTGGCAAAAACATTCAGTACTTC. Protein sequence: CASSQATSGIGKNIQYF.

This clonotype has ten or more counts. V usage is TRBV12-3 or TRBV12-4 and J usage is TRBJ1-3; the D is unclear. The length of the CDR3 is 13 residues. V lost 6 bases, J lost 4 bases, and 10 bases lay in between. The CDR3 nucleotides read TGTGCCAGCAGGGGAGCGGCGGGAAACACCATATATTTT. This sequence encodes CASRGAAGNTIYF.

In this sample, this clonotype turned up a few times. This sequence joins TRBV28 and TRBJ1-2, with TRBD1 as a possible D gene (5 bases). The CDR3 runs 13 residues. V lost 6 bases, J lost 4 bases, and 12 bases lay in between. The germline V gene encodes CDR1 MDHEN and CDR2 SYDVKM. The CDR3: CASRTGPIYGYTF. The CDR3 coding sequence is TGTGCCAGCAGAACAGGCCCTATCTATGGCTACACCTTC.

The chain is built from TRBV25-1 and TRBJ1-1; 12 nucleotides align to TRBD1. The germline V gene has CDR1 MGHDK and CDR2 SYGVNS. The CDR3 spans 14 residues. The trim removed 8 bases at V and 6 bases at J, leaving 7 bases unmatched. The chain's CDR3 is CASLGTGGEAEAFF. DNA for the CDR3: TGTGCCAGCCTCGGGACAGGGGGCGAGGCTGAAGCTTTCTTT.

The chain uses TRBV10-3 and TRBJ2-7; D is unresolved. The V end lost 8 bases, the J end lost 0 bases, and 8 bases lay between the germline ends. In germline, CDR1 is ENHRY, CDR2 SYGVKD. CDR3 length equals 12 residues. The CDR3: CAIGQNSYEQYF. Written as DNA, the CDR3 is TGTGCCATCGGGCAGAACTCCTACGAGCAGTACTTC.

The rearrangement joins TRBV12-3 or TRBV12-4 to TRBJ2-5, with 11 positions matching TRBD2. With V trimmed by 3 bases and J by 4 bases, 4 bases remained unmatched. This CDR3 is 15 amino acids long. The CDR3 region is CASSFGLAGGETQYF. DNA for the CDR3: TGTGCCAGCAGTTTTGGGCTAGCGGGGGGAGAGACCCAGTACTTC.

This clonotype showed up just a few times. This chain links TRBV9 with TRBJ1-2; D possibly corresponds to TRBD1 (6 bases). The CDR3 spans 14 residues. Germline CDR1 SGDLS, CDR2 YYNGEE. The germline V and J ends were trimmed by 4 bases and 3 bases, with 13 bases remaining between them. The CDR3 nucleotides read TGTGCCAGCAGCTCCCGGACAGAAGACTATGGCTACACCTTC. It codes for CASSSRTEDYGYTF.

V gene TRBV6-1 combines with J gene TRBJ1-1, with unresolved D. The CDR3 has 14 residues. Trimming removed 2 bases from V and 1 base from J, with 8 bases in between. The germline gives CDR1 MNHNS, CDR2 SASEGT. CDR3 nucleotides: TGTGCCAGCAGTGAACTTCAGGAGAACACTGAAGCTTTCTTT. Translating gives CASSELQENTEAFF.

This clonotype was observed a few times. The rearrangement joins TRBV5-4 to TRBJ2-7; 11 bases map to TRBD2. Per germline, CDR1 SGHNT and CDR2 YYREEE (reference sequence). The CDR3 sequence is 15 residues long. With V trimmed by 3 bases and J by 2 bases, 4 bases remained unmatched. CDR3 nucleotides: TGTGCCAGCAGCTCGGGACTAGCGGAAGCCTACGAGCAGTACTTC. Translation: CASSSGLAEAYEQYF.

CDR3 sequence (DNA): TGTGCCTGGAGTGTTCCGGGACTACCCCCCGAGACCCAGTACTTC. Its protein product is CAWSVPGLPPETQYF. The chain couples TRBV30 to TRBJ2-5, with 7 bases lining up with TRBD2. CDR3 length: 15 amino acids. Germline V gives CDR1 GTSNPN, CDR2 SVGIG (reference sequence). Germline trimming cut 0 bases from V and 5 bases from J; bases unmatched to any gene: 9.

This chain links TRBV29-1 with TRBJ2-1, with D possibly being TRBD2 (6 bases). Per the germline V gene, CDR1 is SQVTM and CDR2 is ANQGSEA. CDR3 size: 13 residues. V lost 5 bases and J lost 8, with 16 bases in between. The DNA of the CDR3 is TGCAGCGTTCCTAGCGATATTAAGGATGAGCAGTTCTTC. This codes for CSVPSDIKDEQFF.

This clonotype was counted ten times or more. The CDR3: CAWSPRARGQYTEAFF. CDR3 in DNA: TGTGCCTGGAGCCCACGTGCCCGTGGACAGTACACTGAAGCTTTCTTT. The rearrangement links TRBV30 to TRBJ1-1; tentative D call: TRBD1 (6 bases). The CDR3 runs to 16 residues. The V end was cut by 3 bases, the J end by 3 bases, with 20 bases between. CDR1 is GTSNPN and CDR2 is SVGIG in the germline V gene (reference sequence).